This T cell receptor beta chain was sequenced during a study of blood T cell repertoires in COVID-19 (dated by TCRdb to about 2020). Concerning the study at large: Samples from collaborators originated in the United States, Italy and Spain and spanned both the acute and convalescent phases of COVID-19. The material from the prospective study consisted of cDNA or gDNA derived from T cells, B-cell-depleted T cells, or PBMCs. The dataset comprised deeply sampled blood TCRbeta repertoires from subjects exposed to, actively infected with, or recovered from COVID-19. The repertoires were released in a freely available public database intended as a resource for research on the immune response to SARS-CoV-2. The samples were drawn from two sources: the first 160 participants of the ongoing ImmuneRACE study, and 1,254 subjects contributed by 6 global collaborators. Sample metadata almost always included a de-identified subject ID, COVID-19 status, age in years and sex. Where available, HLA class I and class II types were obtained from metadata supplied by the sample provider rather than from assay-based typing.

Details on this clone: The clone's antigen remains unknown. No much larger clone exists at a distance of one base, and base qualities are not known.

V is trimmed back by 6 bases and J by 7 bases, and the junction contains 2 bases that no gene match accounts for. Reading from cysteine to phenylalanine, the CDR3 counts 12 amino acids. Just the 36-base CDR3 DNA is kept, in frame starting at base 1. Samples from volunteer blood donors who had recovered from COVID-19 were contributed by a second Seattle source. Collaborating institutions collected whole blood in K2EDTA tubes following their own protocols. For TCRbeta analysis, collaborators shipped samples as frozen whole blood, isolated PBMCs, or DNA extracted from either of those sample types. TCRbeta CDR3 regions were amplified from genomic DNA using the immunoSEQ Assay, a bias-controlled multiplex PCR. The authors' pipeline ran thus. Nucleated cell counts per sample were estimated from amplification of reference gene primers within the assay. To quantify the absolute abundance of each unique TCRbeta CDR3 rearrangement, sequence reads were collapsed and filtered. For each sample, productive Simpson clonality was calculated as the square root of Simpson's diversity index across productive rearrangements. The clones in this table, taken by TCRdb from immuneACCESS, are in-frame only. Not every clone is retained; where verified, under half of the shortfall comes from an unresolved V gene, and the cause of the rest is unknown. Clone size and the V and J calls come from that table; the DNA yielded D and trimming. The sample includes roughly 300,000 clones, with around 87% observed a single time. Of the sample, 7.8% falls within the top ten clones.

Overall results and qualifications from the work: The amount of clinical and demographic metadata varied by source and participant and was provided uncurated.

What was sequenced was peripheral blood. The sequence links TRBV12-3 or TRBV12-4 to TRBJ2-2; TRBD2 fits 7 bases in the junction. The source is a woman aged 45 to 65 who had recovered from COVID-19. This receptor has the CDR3 CASRRGGGELFF. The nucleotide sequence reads TGTGCCAGCAGGCGCGGGGGCGGGGAGCTGTTTTTT.